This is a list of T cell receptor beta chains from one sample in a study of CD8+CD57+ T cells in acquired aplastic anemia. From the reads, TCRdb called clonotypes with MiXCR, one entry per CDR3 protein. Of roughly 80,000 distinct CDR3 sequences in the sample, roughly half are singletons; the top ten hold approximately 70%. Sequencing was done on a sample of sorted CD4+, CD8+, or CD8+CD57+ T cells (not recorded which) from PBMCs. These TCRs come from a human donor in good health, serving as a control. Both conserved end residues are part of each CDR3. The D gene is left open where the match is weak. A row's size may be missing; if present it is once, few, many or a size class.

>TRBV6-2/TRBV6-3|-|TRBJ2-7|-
CASKEGSGFYYEQYF
TGTGCCAGCAAGGAGGGTTCGGGATTTTACTACGAGCAGTACTTC
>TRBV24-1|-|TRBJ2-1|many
CATSERPGAYNEQFF
TGTGCCACCAGTGAGAGGCCGGGGGCCTACAATGAGCAGTTCTTC
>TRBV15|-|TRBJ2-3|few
CATSRDDRGTDTQYF
TGTGCCACCAGCAGAGATGACCGGGGCACAGATACGCAGTATTTT
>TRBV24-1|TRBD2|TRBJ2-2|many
CATSGGLAGPGELFF
TGTGCCACCAGTGGAGGACTAGCGGGACCCGGGGAGCTGTTTTTT
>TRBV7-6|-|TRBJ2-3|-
CASSPDQQGNTQYF
TGTGCCAGCAGCCCGGACCAACAGGGAAATACGCAGTATTTT
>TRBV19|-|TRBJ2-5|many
CASSKLGLQETQYF
TGTGCCAGTAGTAAATTGGGACTCCAAGAGACCCAGTACTTC
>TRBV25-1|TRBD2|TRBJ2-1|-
CASSYATSGSYNEQFF
TGTGCCAGCAGTTACGCGACTAGCGGGAGCTACAATGAGCAGTTCTTC
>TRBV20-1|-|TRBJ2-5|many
CSARADGRQAETQYF
TGCAGTGCTAGGGCCGACGGGAGACAGGCAGAGACCCAGTACTTC
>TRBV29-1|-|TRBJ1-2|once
CSGRTTDSYTF
TGCAGCGGACGGACAACGGACAGCTACACCTTC
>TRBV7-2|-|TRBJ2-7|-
CASSFRPGIEQYF
TGTGCCAGCAGCTTTCGACCGGGGATCGAGCAGTACTTC
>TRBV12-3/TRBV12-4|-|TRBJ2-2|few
CASRLGAGELFF
TGTGCCAGCAGACTAGGGGCCGGGGAGCTGTTTTTT
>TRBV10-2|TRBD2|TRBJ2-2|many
CASSGGLVGELFF
TGCGCCAGCAGTGGGGGACTAGTGGGGGAGCTGTTTTTT
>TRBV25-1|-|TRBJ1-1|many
CASSEAGRGNTEAFF
TGTGCCAGCAGTGAAGCTGGGAGAGGGAATACTGAAGCTTTCTTT
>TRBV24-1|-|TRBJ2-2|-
CATSDLVVGFGTGELFF
TGTGCCACCAGTGATTTGGTGGTGGGATTCGGGACCGGGGAGCTGTTTTTT
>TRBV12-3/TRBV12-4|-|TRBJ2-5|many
CASSLQETQYF
TGTGCCAGCAGTTTGCAAGAGACCCAGTACTTC
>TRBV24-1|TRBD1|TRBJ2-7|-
CATSDGGQGSDEQYF
TGTGCCACCAGTGATGGCGGACAGGGGTCGGACGAGCAGTACTTC
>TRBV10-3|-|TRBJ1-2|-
CAISDALGAGYTF
TGTGCCATCAGTGATGCACTCGGTGCCGGGTACACCTTC
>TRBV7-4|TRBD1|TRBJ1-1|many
CASSAQGTEAFF
TGTGCCAGCAGCGCACAGGGGACTGAAGCTTTCTTT
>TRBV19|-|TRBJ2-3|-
CASSTPPSTDTQYF
TGTGCCAGTAGTACCCCCCCTAGCACAGATACGCAGTATTTT
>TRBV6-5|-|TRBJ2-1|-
CASSWGRYNEQFF
TGTGCCAGCAGTTGGGGCAGGTACAATGAGCAGTTCTTC
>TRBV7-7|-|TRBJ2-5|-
CASSLTLQGAETQYF
TGTGCTAGCAGCCTAACCCTACAGGGAGCAGAGACCCAGTACTTC